This TCR beta chain is drawn from a study of shared T cell receptors in the human thymus. This table comes from immunoSEQ multiplex PCR, and its TCRdb copy is limited to in-frame clones, with some not included. The data show fewer than 700,000 clones, approximately 88% seen once. The germline V gene encodes CDR1 SEHNR and CDR2 FQNEAQ (reference sequence). This CDR3 contains 16 residues. V trimming: 5 bases; J trimming: 0 bases; junction bases outside the gene matches: 6. The same data also went into a second study, on human thymus T cells. That paper notes: Healthy Finnish infants having corrective surgery for congenital heart defects served as donors. Thymus was obtained from resections taken during corrective heart surgery.

Sequencing was done on a sample of thymocytes. The chain is built from TRBV7-9 and TRBJ2-5; 10 nucleotides match TRBD2. The receptor's source is a boy under three years old with a congenital heart defect. The CDR3 DNA follows: TGTGCCAGCAGCCAGGCTAGCGGGGGCTACCAAGAGACCCAGTACTTC. It yields the protein CASSQASGGYQETQYF.